This T cell receptor beta chain was captured in a study of T cells and copy number aberrations in small-cell lung cancer. Three regions per formalin-fixed paraffin-embedded tumor block were collected using a grid approach. The method was immunoSEQ multiplex PCR; TCRdb's version includes in-frame clones alone and lacks a portion of them. The sample yields more than 100 clones, 85% to 95% seen once. V was pared by 2 bases and J by 4 bases, with 4 bases of the junction left unmatched. Germline V lookup: CDR1 SGHKS, CDR2 YYEKEE (reference sequence). CDR3 size: 15 residues. Sample: tumor tissue. The TCR sequence derives from a man aged 50 to 59 with small cell lung cancer. This chain connects TRBV5-5 to TRBJ2-3, with 10 nucleotides matching TRBD1. CDR3 region: CASSLQTGGSDTQYF. DNA for the CDR3: TGTGCCAGCAGCTTACAGACAGGGGGCTCAGATACGCAGTATTTT.